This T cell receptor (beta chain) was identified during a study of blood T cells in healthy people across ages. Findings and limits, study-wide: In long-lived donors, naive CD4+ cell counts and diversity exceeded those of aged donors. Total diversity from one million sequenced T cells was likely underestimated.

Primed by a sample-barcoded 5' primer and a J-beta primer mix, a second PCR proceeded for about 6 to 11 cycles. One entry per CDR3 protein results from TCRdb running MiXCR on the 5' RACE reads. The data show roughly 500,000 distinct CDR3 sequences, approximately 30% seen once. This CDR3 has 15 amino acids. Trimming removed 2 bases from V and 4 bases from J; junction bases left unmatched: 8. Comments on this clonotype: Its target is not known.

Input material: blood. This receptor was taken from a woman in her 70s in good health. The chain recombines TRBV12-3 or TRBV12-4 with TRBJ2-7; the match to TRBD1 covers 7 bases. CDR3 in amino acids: CASSLKGGGYYEQYF. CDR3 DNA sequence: TGTGCCAGCAGTTTAAAAGGGGGCGGGTATTACGAGCAGTACTTC.